Below, one TCR beta chain is given with its context. Its cognate antigen is unknown. The sample is drawn from a study of beta chain features in type 1 diabetes. All of the isolated RNA was reverse transcribed, so expressed TCRB transcripts were sequenced. Clones were sequenced by immunoSEQ multiplex PCR, and TCRdb holds only the in-frame ones, with some missing. The table records 500,000 to 800,000 clones, around an eighth of them present only once. Study-wide results and limits: Shortening that was moderate but significant affected the TCRB CDR3s of Type 1 diabetes patients in all four CD4+ subsets.

Purities over 95% were achieved in all sorted populations. The sequenced sample was naive CD4+ T cells from blood. This receptor was obtained from a man aged 30 to 45 with type 1 diabetes.

CDR3 nucleotide sequence: TGTGCCAGCAGCTTCTCCGGAAACACCATATATTTT. Amino acid sequence: CASSFSGNTIYF. The genes are TRBV7-9 and TRBJ1-3; D unresolved. Trimming left V 3 bases short and J 4 bases short, with 4 bases between. This CDR3 spans 12 amino acids. The germline gives CDR1 SEHNR, CDR2 FQNEAQ (reference sequence).